What follows are 15 T cell receptor beta chains derived from one specimen sequenced in a study of cytomegalovirus exposure and HLA in healthy donors. The PCR used 60 Vbeta and 13 Jbeta primers. This table comes from immunoSEQ multiplex PCR, and its TCRdb copy is limited to in-frame clones, with some not included. Among some 200,000 clones listed, roughly 80% were seen once. Sequences were obtained from PBMCs. Source of these receptors: a man aged 40-49 years in good health and CMV-seropositive.

The chain combines TRBV5-4 with TRBJ2-2; 10 bases match TRBD1. Germline CDR1 reads SGHNT; CDR2 reads YYREEE (reference sequence). The V gene end was trimmed by 5 bases and the J gene end by 1 base; junction bases not matched to a gene: 5. The CDR3 has 16 residues. CDR3 coding DNA: TGTGCCAGCAGGCGGGGGGACAGGGGGAACACCGGGGAGCTGTTTTTT. This sequence encodes CASRRGDRGNTGELFF.

The rearrangement uses TRBV5-1 and TRBJ1-1, with 8 bases matching TRBD1. Germline CDR1 SGHRS, CDR2 YFSETQ. The CDR3 runs to 15 residues. The junction had 7 bases not matched to a gene; V was cut back by 5 bases and J by 1 base. The CDR3 DNA follows: TGCGCCAGCAGGACAGGGGTTGTCGGGAACACTGAAGCTTTCTTT. Its translation is CASRTGVVGNTEAFF.

Regarding this clone: The identical CDR3 is also encoded by other nucleotide sequences in the sample. The chain carries TRBV15 and TRBJ1-5; D is uncertain. Trimming removed 3 bases at V and 4 bases at J, with 4 bases between. Per the germline V gene, CDR1 is LNHNV and CDR2 is YYDKDF (reference sequence). The CDR3 totals 12 residues. The chain's CDR3 is CATSRANQPQHF. The DNA of the CDR3 is TGTGCCACCAGCAGGGCTAATCAGCCCCAGCATTTT. The whole variable domain, remainder taken from reference TRBV15 and TRBJ1-5, is DAMVIQNPRYQVTQFGKPVTLSCSQTLNHNVMYWYQQKSSQAPKLLFHYYDKDFNNEADTPDNFQSRRPNTSFCFLDIRSPGLGDTAMYLCATSRANQPQHFGDGTRLSIL.

This sequence joins TRBV21-1 and TRBJ1-4; the table's D call, TRBD1, has no DNA check behind it. TRBV21-1 is a listed pseudogene. The CDR3 extends over 17 amino acids. The CDR3 sequence: CASSKVPRQGANEKLFF. In nucleotides, the CDR3 is TGTGCCAGCAGCAAAGTCCCAAGACAGGGCGCTAATGAAAAACTGTTTTTT.

This chain joins TRBV28 and TRBJ1-1, with 9 bases aligning to TRBD1. The CDR3 consists of 14 residues. Germline-derived CDR1 and CDR2 are MDHEN and SYDVKM. Losses at the gene ends were 6 bases for V and 3 bases for J; bases not matched to a gene: 5. The CDR3: CASSRDRADTEAFF. The CDR3 DNA sequence: TGTGCCAGCAGCCGGGACAGGGCGGACACTGAAGCTTTCTTT. Full variable domain (outside the CDR3, taken from reference TRBV28 and TRBJ1-1): DVKVTQSSRYLVKRTGEKVFLECVQDMDHENMFWYRQDPGLGLRLIYFSYDVKMKEKGDIPEGYSVSREKKERFSLILESASTNQTSMYLCASSRDRADTEAFFGQGTRLTVV.

This sequence joins TRBV7-9 and TRBJ2-1; 10 positions agree with TRBD2. The length of the CDR3 is 16 residues. The J segment lost 0 bases and the V segment lost 6 bases, leaving 5 bases of the junction unmatched. CDR1 and CDR2 from the germline V gene are SEHNR and FQNEAQ (reference sequence). As DNA, the CDR3 is TGTGCCAGCAGGCAAAGCGGGGGGGTCTCCTACAATGAGCAGTTCTTC. Protein sequence: CASRQSGGVSYNEQFF.

V usage is TRBV18 and J usage is TRBJ2-2, with D tentatively TRBD2 (6 bases). The CDR3 spans 13 residues. The V end lost 6 bases, the J end lost 6 bases, and 11 bases lay between the germline ends. Germline loops: CDR1 KGHSH, CDR2 LQKENI. CDR3 in amino acids: CASSPTRPGELFF. The CDR3 bases are TGTGCCAGCTCGCCGACTAGGCCCGGGGAGCTGTTTTTT.

Only a few counts were recorded for this clone. The chain employs TRBV7-6 and TRBJ2-3; D gene ambiguous. Germline values: CDR1 SGHVS, CDR2 FNYEAQ. With 1 base removed from V and 1 base from J, the gap between germline ends came to 6 bases. The CDR3 is made up of 14 amino acids. CDR3 protein: CASSLGQGTDTQYF. CDR3 nucleotides: TGTGCCAGCAGCTTAGGCCAGGGCACAGATACGCAGTATTTT.

The chain is built from TRBV5-4 and TRBJ2-3; a possible D gene is TRBD2 (5 bases). This CDR3 comprises 15 residues. V was clipped by 6 bases and J by 2 bases, with 16 bases between them. CDR1 SGHNT and CDR2 YYREEE come from the germline V gene (reference sequence). The CDR3 nucleotides are TGTGCCAGCACCTCGGAGGCCGGGAACACAGATACGCAGTATTTT. Translation gives CASTSEAGNTDTQYF.

This clone was observed a few times. J is TRBJ1-1 and V is TRBV27; D is ambiguous. This CDR3 has 16 residues. Deletions cut 2 bases from V and 1 base from J, with 14 bases between. CDR1 MNHEY and CDR2 SMNVEV come from the germline V gene (reference sequence). The CDR3 reads CASSLEPLRANTEAFF. The CDR3 DNA follows: TGTGCCAGCAGTTTAGAACCCCTACGCGCGAACACTGAAGCTTTCTTT.

V gene TRBV6-5 combines with J gene TRBJ1-4; 7 positions agree with TRBD1. The V gene's germline CDR1 is MNHEY and CDR2 SVGAGI. The CDR3 contains 14 residues. Trimming cost V 2 bases and J 7 bases; bases outside gene matches: 4. The CDR3 spells CASSYGGTAEKLFF. As DNA, the CDR3 is TGTGCCAGCAGTTACGGCGGGACAGCTGAAAAACTGTTTTTT.

V is TRBV13 and J is TRBJ2-7; D is unclear. Trimming left V 3 bases short and J 0 bases short, with 15 bases between. The CDR3 consists of 16 residues. Per germline, CDR1 PRHDT and CDR2 FYEKMQ (reference sequence). The CDR3 loop reads CASSFRERPSSYEQYF. The DNA of the CDR3 is TGTGCCAGCAGCTTCCGAGAGCGCCCCAGCTCCTACGAGCAGTACTTC.

J is TRBJ1-3 and V is TRBV5-6; D is possibly TRBD1 (6 bases). Germline V lookup: CDR1 SGHDT, CDR2 YYEEEE. Trimming left V 3 bases short and J 6 bases short, with 16 bases between. CDR3 length equals 15 residues. CDR3 bases: TGTGCCAGCAGCTCCGGACAGACCGAATCAAACACCATATATTTT. Protein product: CASSSGQTESNTIYF.

Here the CDR3 reads CASSRDREAYGYTF. In DNA, the CDR3 is TGTGCCAGCAGTCGGGACAGGGAAGCCTATGGCTACACCTTC. J is TRBJ1-2 and V is TRBV6-1, with TRBD1 matching over 9 bases. The CDR3 totals 14 residues. Germline trimming cut 5 bases from V and 4 bases from J; bases unmatched to any gene: 5. CDR1 and CDR2 from the germline V gene are MNHNS and SASEGT.

The chain links TRBV28 to TRBJ1-2, with no clear D. V lost 6 bases and J 2 bases, leaving 16 bases between the germline ends. CDR3 length: 15 amino acids. Per germline, CDR1 MDHEN and CDR2 SYDVKM. The CDR3 region is CASSPPRGSNYGYTF. DNA of the CDR3: TGTGCCAGCAGCCCCCCACGGGGATCGAACTATGGCTACACCTTC.